This TCR beta chain is from a study of blood T cell repertoires in COVID-19 (dated by TCRdb to 2018 to 2020). Broadly, across the study: Collaborator samples came from the United States, Italy and Spain and covered acute and convalescent phases of COVID-19. The prospective study material was composed of cDNA or gDNA derived from T cells, B-cell-depleted T cells, or PBMCs. Subjects who had been exposed to COVID-19, were actively infected with it, or had recovered from it provided the deeply sampled blood TCRbeta repertoires that made up the dataset. The repertoires were made available in a free public database intended to serve as a resource for research on the immune response to SARS-CoV-2. The samples were drawn from two sources: the first 160 participants of the ongoing ImmuneRACE study, and about 1,300 subjects contributed by 6 global collaborators. Nearly every sample came with metadata listing a de-identified subject ID, COVID-19 status, age in years and sex. Where available, HLA class I and class II types were obtained from metadata supplied by the sample provider rather than from assay-based typing.

Counted from cysteine to phenylalanine, this CDR3 has 16 amino acids. Here the CDR3 DNA is all that survives: 48 bases in frame from base 1. Relative to germline, V is missing 7 bases and J is missing 2 bases, with 8 bases of the junction outside any gene match. For CDR1 and CDR2, the germline V gene (reference sequence) lists LNHDA and SQIVND. Beyond this particular receptor, the publication reports: How much clinical and demographic metadata was included differed by source and by participant, and the metadata was provided uncurated.

Each collaborating institution followed its own protocols to collect whole blood in K2EDTA tubes. Collaborator samples were shipped for TCRbeta analysis as frozen whole blood, isolated PBMCs, or DNA extracted from either sample type. The immunoSEQ Assay, a bias-controlled multiplex PCR, was used to amplify TCRbeta CDR3 regions from genomic DNA. Per the authors' processing: Nucleated cell counts per sample were estimated from amplification of reference gene primers within the assay. To quantify the absolute abundance of each unique TCRbeta CDR3 rearrangement, sequence reads were collapsed and filtered. For each sample, productive Simpson clonality was calculated as the square root of Simpson's diversity index across productive rearrangements. TCRdb provides this immuneACCESS table in a form limited to in-frame rearrangements. Some clones are lacking; in checked studies, under half of them reflect an unresolved V gene, and why the rest are absent is not known. V and J calls plus clone size are reproduced from that table; the DNA served to infer D and trimming. Here the sample has some 150,000 clones; around 83% occur a single time. The top ten clones comprise more than 5.5% of the sample.

With respect to this clone: The specificity of this receptor is unknown. No per-base quality is available; no much larger clone lies one base away.

The sample was peripheral blood. The TCR comes from a woman aged 45-65 years in a cohort sampled during active or convalescent COVID-19. The chain employs TRBV19 and TRBJ1-2, with 12 bases aligning to TRBD1. The CDR3 region has the sequence CASTAPGTGGNYGYTF. The nucleotide sequence reads TGTGCCAGTACCGCCCCCGGGACAGGGGGCAACTATGGCTACACCTTC.